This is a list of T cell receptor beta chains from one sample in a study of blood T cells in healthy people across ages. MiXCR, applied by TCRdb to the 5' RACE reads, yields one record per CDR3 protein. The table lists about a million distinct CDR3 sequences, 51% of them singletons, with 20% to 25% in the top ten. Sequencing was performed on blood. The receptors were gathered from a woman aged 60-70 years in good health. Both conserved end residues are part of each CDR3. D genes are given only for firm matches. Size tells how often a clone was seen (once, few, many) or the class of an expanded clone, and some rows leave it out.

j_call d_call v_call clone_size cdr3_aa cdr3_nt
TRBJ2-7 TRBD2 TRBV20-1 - CSAPALLTSGSSYEQYF TGCAGTGCTCCCGCCCTCCTGACTAGCGGGAGCTCCTACGAGCAGTACTTC
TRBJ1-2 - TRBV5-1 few CASSLEVGRLPYGYTF TGCGCCAGCAGCTTGGAAGTTGGCCGACTACCGTATGGCTACACCTTC
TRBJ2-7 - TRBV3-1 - CPSSPTHPEEQYF TGTCCCAGCAGCCCTACCCACCCGGAAGAGCAGTACTTC
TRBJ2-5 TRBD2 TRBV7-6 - CASSLRAGMGETQYF TGTGCCAGCAGCTTAAGAGCGGGAATGGGAGAGACCCAGTACTTC
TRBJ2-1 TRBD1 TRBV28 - CASRNQGVLADEQFF TGTGCCAGCAGAAACCAGGGGGTTCTTGCGGATGAGCAGTTCTTC
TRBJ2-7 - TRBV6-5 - CASSYSGGDPYEQYF TGTGCCAGCAGTTACTCGGGAGGCGACCCCTACGAGCAGTACTTC
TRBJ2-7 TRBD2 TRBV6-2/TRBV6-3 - CASSQRLAGALFYYEQYF TGTGCCAGCAGTCAGCGACTAGCGGGGGCCCTTTTCTACTACGAGCAGTACTTC
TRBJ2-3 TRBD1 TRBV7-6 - CASSFRTTGGDTQYF TGTGCCAGCAGCTTCCGGACTACAGGGGGTGATACGCAGTATTTT
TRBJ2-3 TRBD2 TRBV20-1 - CSARDHPLSGNSADTQYF TGCAGTGCTAGAGATCATCCTTTAAGCGGGAATTCTGCAGATACGCAGTATTTT
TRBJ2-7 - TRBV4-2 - CASSQDGQSSYERYF TGTGCTAGCAGCCAAGACGGACAGAGCTCCTACGAGCGGTACTTC
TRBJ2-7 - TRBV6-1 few CASSDGGSLYEQYF TGTGCCAGCAGTGATGGTGGGAGCCTCTACGAGCAGTACTTC
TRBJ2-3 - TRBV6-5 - CASSYRGSHTDTQYF TGTGCCAGCAGTTACAGGGGCTCACACACAGATACGCAGTATTTT
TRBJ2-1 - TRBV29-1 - CSVEGGGASERFF TGCAGCGTTGAAGGGGGCGGGGCCTCTGAACGGTTCTTC
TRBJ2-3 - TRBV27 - CASSLRRRTDTQYF TGTGCCAGCAGTTTACGGCGGCGCACAGATACGCAGTATTTT
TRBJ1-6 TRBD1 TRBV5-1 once CASSGGQGGSYNSPLHF TGCGCCAGCAGCGGCGGACAGGGTGGGTCCTATAATTCACCCCTCCACTTT
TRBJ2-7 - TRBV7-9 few CASSLSLPGTRKDYEQYF TGTGCCAGCAGCTTGAGCCTCCCCGGGACCCGCAAAGACTACGAGCAGTACTTC
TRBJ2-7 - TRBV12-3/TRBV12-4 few CASSRALFQGAEQYF TGTGCCAGCAGTCGGGCCCTATTTCAAGGCGCCGAGCAGTACTTC
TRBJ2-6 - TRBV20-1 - CSAGKTGRAGANVLTF TGCAGTGCTGGAAAAACAGGGAGGGCTGGGGCCAACGTCCTGACTTTC
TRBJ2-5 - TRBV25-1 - CASSDSFNGVGGTQYF TGTGCCAGCAGTGACTCATTTAACGGGGTTGGCGGGACCCAGTACTTC
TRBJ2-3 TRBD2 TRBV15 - CATRAGAVDTQYF TGTGCCACCAGGGCGGGAGCGGTAGATACGCAGTATTTT
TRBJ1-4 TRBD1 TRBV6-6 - CASSIRGRGYEKLFF TGTGCCAGCAGTATAAGAGGCAGGGGGTATGAAAAACTGTTTTTT
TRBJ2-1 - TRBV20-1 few CSAKRHSYNEQFF TGCAGTGCCAAAAGGCACTCCTACAATGAGCAGTTCTTC
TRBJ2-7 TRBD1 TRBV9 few CASSVETGQGIYEQYF TGTGCCAGCAGCGTAGAGACGGGACAGGGCATCTACGAGCAGTACTTC
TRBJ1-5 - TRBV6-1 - CASRQGWQPQHF TGTGCCAGCAGGCAGGGGTGGCAGCCCCAGCATTTT
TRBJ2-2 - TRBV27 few CASSLIYTGELFF TGTGCCAGCAGTTTAATATACACCGGGGAGCTGTTTTTT
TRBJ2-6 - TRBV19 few CASSPLGVTGANVLTF TGTGCCAGTAGTCCCCTAGGGGTCACTGGGGCCAACGTCCTGACTTTC
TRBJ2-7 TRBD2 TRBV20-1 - CPGGSGGVTYEQYF TGCCCCGGAGGTAGCGGGGGGGTAACCTACGAGCAGTACTTC
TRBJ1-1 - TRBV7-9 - CASIPGGGSGMNTEAFF TGTGCCAGCATCCCGGGGGGAGGGTCTGGAATGAACACTGAAGCTTTCTTT
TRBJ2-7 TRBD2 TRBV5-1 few CASRVQTSGIDEQYF TGCGCCAGCAGAGTTCAGACTAGCGGGATCGACGAGCAGTACTTC
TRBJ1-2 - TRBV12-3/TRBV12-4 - CASSGSGHPNPDNYGYTF TGTGCCAGCAGTGGGTCGGGACATCCAAACCCCGATAACTATGGCTACACCTTC
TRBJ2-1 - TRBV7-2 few CASSLRRGGEQFF TGTGCCAGCAGCTTAAGAAGGGGGGGTGAGCAGTTCTTC
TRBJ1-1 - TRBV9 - CASGRDHTEAFF TGTGCCAGCGGACGGGACCACACTGAAGCTTTCTTT
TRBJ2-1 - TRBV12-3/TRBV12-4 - CASNRNNEQFF TGTGCCAGCAACCGTAACAATGAGCAGTTCTTC
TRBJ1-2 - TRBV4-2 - CASSQDREGSRYGYTF TGTGCCAGCAGCCAAGATCGGGAGGGAAGTCGCTATGGCTACACCTTC
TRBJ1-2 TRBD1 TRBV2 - CASSGDRQINGYTF TGTGCCAGCAGTGGGGACAGGCAGATTAATGGCTACACCTTC